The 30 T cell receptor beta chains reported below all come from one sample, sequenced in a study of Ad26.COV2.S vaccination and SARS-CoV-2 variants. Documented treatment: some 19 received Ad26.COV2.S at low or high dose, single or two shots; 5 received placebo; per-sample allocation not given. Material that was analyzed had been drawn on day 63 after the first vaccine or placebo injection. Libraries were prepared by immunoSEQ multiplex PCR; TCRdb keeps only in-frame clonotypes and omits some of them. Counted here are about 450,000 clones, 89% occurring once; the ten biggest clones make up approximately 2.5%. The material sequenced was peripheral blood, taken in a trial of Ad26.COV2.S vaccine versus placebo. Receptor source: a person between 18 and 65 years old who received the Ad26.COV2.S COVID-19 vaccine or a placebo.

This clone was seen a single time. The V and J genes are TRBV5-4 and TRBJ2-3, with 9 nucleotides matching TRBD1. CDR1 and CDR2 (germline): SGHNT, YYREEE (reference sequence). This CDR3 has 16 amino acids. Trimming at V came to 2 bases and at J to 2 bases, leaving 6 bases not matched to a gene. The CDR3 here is CASSFGTGSLTDTQYF. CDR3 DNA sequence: TGTGCCAGCAGCTTTGGGACAGGGAGTCTCACAGATACGCAGTATTTT.

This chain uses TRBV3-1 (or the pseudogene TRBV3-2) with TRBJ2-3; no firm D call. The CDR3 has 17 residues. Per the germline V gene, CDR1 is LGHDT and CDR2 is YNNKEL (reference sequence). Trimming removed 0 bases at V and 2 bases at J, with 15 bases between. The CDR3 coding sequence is TGTGCCAGCAGCCAAGATTGGGCTACCTCGGCCACAGATACGCAGTATTTT. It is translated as CASSQDWATSATDTQYF.

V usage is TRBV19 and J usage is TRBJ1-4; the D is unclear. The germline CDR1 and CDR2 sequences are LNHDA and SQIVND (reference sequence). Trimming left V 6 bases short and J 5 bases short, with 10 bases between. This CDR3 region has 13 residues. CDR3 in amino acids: CASRPTRNEKLFF. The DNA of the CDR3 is TGTGCCAGTAGGCCGACAAGAAATGAAAAACTGTTTTTT. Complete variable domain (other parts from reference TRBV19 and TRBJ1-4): DGGITQSPKYLFRKEGQNVTLSCEQNLNHDAMYWYRQDPGQGLRLIYYSQIVNDFQKGDIAEGYSVSREKKESFPLTVTSAQKNPTAFYLCASRPTRNEKLFFGSGTQLSVL.

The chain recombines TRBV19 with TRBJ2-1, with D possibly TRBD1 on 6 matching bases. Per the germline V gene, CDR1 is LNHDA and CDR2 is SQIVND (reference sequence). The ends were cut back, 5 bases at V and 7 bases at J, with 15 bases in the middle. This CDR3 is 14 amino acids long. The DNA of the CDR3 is TGTGCCAGTAGTCGATCCAACAGGGTAAATGAGCAGTTCTTC. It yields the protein CASSRSNRVNEQFF.

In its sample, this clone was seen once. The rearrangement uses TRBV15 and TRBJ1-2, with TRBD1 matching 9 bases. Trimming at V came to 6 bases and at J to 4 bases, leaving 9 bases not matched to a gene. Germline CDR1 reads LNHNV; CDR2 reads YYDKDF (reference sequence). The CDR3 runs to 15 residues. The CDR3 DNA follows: TGTGCCACCAGGAATCCGGGACAGGGCCCCTATGGCTACACCTTC. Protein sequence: CATRNPGQGPYGYTF.

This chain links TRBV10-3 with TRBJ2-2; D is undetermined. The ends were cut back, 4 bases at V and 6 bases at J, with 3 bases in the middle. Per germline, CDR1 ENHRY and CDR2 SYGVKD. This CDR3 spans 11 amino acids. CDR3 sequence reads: CAISGSGELFF. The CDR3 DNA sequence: TGTGCCATCAGTGGATCCGGGGAGCTGTTTTTT.

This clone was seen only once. The CDR3 DNA is TGTGCCAGCAGCTTGATGGGATCCATGAACACTGAAGCTTTCTTT. Protein: CASSLMGSMNTEAFF. The rearrangement links TRBV7-9 to TRBJ1-1; no clear D gene. Trimming cost V 3 bases and J 0 bases, with 11 bases left between them. Germline lookup yields CDR1 SEHNR and CDR2 FQNEAQ (reference sequence). The CDR3 is made up of 15 amino acids.

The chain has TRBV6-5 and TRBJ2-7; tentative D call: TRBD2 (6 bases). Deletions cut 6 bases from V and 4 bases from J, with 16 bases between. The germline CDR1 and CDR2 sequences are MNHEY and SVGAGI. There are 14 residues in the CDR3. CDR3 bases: TGTGCCAGCAGAGCTCGGGAGACCGGGTACGAGCAGTACGTC. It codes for CASRARETGYEQYV.

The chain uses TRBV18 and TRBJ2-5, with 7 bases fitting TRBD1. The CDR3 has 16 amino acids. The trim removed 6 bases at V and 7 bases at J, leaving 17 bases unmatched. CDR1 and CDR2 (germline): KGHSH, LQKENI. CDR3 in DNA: TGTGCCAGCTCTATCGGACAGGTCGGATTCTCGGTGACCCAGTACTTC. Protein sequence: CASSIGQVGFSVTQYF.

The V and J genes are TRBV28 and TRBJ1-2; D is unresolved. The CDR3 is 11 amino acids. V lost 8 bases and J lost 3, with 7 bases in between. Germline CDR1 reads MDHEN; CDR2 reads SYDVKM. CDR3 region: CASSDYYGYTF. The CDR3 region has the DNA TGTGCCAGCTCGGATTACTATGGCTACACCTTC.

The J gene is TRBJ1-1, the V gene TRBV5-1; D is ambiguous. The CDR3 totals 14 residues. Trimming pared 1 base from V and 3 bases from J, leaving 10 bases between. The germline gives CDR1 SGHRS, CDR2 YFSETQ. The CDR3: CASSLSWAYTEAFF. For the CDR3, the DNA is TGCGCCAGCAGCTTGTCCTGGGCATACACTGAAGCTTTCTTT.

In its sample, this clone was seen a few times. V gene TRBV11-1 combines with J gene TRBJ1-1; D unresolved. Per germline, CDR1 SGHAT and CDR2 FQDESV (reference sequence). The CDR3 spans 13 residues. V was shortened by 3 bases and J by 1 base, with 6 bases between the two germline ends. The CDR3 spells CASSFIGNTEAFF. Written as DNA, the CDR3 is TGTGCCAGCAGCTTTATCGGGAACACTGAAGCTTTCTTT.

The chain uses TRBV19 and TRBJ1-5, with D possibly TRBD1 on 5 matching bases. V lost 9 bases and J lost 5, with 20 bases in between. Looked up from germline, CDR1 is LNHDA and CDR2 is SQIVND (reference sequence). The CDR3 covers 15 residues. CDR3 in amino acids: CASTSFRDGYQPQHF. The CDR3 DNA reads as TGTGCCAGCACCTCCTTCCGGGACGGCTATCAGCCCCAGCATTTT.

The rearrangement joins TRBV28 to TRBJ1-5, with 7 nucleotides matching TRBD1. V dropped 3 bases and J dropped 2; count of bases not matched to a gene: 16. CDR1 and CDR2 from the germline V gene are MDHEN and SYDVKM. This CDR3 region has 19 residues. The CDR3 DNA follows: TGTGCCAGCAGTTTCGTGGGACAGCTCAAAGGAGAAGGCAATCAGCCCCAGCATTTT. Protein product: CASSFVGQLKGEGNQPQHF.

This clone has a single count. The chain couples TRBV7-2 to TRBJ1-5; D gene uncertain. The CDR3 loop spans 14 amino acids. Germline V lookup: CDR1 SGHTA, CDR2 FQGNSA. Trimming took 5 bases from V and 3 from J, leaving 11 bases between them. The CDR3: CASSPAGVNQPQHF. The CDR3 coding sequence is TGTGCCAGCAGCCCAGCAGGCGTCAATCAGCCCCAGCATTTT.

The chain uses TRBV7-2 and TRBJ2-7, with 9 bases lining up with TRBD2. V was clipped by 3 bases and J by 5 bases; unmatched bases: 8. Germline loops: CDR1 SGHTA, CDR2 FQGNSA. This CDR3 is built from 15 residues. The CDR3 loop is CASSFSGSWADEQYV. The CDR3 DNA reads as TGTGCCAGCAGCTTTAGCGGGAGCTGGGCCGACGAGCAGTACGTC.

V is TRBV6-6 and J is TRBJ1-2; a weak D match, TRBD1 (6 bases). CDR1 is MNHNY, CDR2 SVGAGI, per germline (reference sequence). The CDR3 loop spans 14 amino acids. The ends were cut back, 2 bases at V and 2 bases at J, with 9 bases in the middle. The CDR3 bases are TGTGCCAGCAGTTACAATCAGGGGAACTATGGCTACACCTTC. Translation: CASSYNQGNYGYTF.

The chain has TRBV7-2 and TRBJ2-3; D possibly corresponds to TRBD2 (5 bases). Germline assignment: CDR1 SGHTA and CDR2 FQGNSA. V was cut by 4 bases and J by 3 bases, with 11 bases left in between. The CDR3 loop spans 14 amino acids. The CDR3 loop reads CASSSGIGTDTQYF. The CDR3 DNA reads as TGTGCCAGCAGCTCGGGGATTGGTACAGATACGCAGTATTTT.

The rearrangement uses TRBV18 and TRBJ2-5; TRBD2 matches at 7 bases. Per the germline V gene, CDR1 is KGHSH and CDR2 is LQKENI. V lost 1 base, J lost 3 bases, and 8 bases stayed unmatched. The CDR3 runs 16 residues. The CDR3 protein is CASSPQLLAGEETQYF. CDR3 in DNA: TGTGCCAGCTCACCACAGTTGCTTGCGGGAGAAGAGACCCAGTACTTC.

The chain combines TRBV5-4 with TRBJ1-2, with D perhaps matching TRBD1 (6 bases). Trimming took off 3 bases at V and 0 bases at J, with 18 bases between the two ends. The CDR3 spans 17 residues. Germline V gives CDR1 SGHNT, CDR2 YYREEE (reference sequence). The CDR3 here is CASSSGTLGLANYGYTF. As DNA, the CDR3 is TGTGCCAGCAGCTCCGGGACATTGGGTTTAGCTAACTATGGCTACACCTTC.

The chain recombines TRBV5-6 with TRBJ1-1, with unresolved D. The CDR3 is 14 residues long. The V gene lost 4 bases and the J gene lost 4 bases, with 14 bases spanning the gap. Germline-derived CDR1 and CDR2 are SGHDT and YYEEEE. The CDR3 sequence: CASSPRGLSTEAFF. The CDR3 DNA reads TGTGCCAGCAGCCCTCGGGGTCTTAGCACTGAAGCTTTCTTT.

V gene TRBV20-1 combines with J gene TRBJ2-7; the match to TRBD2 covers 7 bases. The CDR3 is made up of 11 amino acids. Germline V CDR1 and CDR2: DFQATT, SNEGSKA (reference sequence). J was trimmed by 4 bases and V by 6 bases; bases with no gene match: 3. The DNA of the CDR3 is TGCAGTGCACGGGAGGTGTACGAGCAGTACTTC. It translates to CSAREVYEQYF.

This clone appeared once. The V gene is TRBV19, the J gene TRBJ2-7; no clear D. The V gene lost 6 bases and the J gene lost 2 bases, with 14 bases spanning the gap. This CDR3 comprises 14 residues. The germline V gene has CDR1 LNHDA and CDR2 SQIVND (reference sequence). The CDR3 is CASRKSPRTYEQYV. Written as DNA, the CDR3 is TGTGCCAGTAGGAAGTCCCCAAGGACCTACGAGCAGTACGTC.

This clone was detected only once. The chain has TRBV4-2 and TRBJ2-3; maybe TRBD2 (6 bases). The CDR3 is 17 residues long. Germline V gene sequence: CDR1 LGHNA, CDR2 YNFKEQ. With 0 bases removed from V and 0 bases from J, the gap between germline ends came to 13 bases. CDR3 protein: CASSQDLSGASTDTQYF. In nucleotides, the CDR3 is TGTGCCAGCAGCCAAGATCTTAGCGGAGCTAGCACAGATACGCAGTATTTT.

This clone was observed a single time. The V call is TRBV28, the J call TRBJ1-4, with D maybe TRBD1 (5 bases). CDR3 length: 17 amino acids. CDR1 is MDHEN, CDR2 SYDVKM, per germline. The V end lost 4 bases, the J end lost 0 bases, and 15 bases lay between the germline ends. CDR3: CASSSARGSPTNEKLFF. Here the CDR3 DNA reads TGTGCCAGCAGTTCGGCGCGGGGGAGCCCAACTAATGAAAAACTGTTTTTT. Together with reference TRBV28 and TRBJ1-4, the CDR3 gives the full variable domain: DVKVTQSSRYLVKRTGEKVFLECVQDMDHENMFWYRQDPGLGLRLIYFSYDVKMKEKGDIPEGYSVSREKKERFSLILESASTNQTSMYLCASSSARGSPTNEKLFFGSGTQLSVL.

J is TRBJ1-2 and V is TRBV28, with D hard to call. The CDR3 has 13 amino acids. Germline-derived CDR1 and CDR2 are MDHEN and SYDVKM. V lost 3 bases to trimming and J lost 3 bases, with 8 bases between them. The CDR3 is CASSFSDYYGYTF. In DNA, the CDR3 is TGTGCCAGCAGTTTTTCGGACTACTATGGCTACACCTTC.

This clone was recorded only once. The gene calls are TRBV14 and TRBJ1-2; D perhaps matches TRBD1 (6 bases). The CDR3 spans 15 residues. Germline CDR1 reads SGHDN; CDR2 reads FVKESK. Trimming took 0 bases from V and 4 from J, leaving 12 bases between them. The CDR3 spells CASSQEGTGPYGYTF. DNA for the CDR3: TGTGCCAGCAGCCAAGAGGGAACAGGGCCCTATGGCTACACCTTC.

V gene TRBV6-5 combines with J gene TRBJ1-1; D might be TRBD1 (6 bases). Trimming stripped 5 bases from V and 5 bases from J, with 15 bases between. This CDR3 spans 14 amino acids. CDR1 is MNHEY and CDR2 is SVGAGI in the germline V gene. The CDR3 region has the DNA TGTGCCAGCAGTAATCAACAGGGATGGACTGAAGCTTTCTTT. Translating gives CASSNQQGWTEAFF.

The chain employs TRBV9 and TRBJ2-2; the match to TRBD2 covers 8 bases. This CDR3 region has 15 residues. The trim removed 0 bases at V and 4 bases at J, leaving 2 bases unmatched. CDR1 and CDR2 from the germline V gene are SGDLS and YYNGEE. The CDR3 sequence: CASSVAGRATGELFF. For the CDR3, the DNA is TGTGCCAGCAGCGTAGCCGGGAGGGCCACCGGGGAGCTGTTTTTT.

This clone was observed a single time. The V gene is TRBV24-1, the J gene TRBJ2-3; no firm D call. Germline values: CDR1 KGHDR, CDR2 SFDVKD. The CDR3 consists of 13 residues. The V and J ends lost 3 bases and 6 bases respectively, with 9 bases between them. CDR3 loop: CATSDTILDTQYF. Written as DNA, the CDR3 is TGTGCCACCAGTGATACCATTTTGGATACGCAGTATTTT.